The next 32 T cell receptor beta chains were all read from a single sample in a study of early T cells in non-severe SARS-CoV-2 infection. Via MiXCR, TCRdb re-called the 5' RACE reads, giving one row per CDR3 protein. The top ten hold 6% to 7.5% of the sample, which has about 98,000 distinct CDR3 sequences, 14% seen once. The sample comprised whole blood. The origin of the receptors is an adult who was a healthcare worker with PCR-confirmed SARS-CoV-2 infection or an uninfected control (not recorded which).

This clonotype was observed many times. The genes are TRBV6-5 and TRBJ1-2; D is uncertain. In germline, CDR1 is MNHEY, CDR2 SVGAGI. The CDR3 runs 14 residues. V dropped 0 bases and J dropped 2 bases, with 7 bases sitting between them. This chain's CDR3 is CASSYSRANYGYTF. CDR3 nucleotides: TGTGCCAGCAGTTACTCGAGAGCAAACTATGGCTACACCTTC.

The chain uses TRBV19 and TRBJ2-3, with 7 bases that match TRBD2. Germline-derived CDR1 and CDR2 are LNHDA and SQIVND (reference sequence). The J segment lost 4 bases and the V segment lost 1 base, leaving 5 bases of the junction unmatched. CDR3 length equals 15 residues. The CDR3 is CASSIGTRGPDTQYF. In DNA, the CDR3 is TGTGCCAGTAGTATAGGGACTAGAGGTCCAGATACGCAGTATTTT.

J is TRBJ1-2 and V is TRBV6-1; possibly TRBD1 for D (6 bases). CDR1 MNHNS and CDR2 SASEGT come from the germline V gene. Trimming shortened V by 7 bases and J by 6 bases, and 15 bases separated the two germline ends. This CDR3 contains 13 residues. The CDR3 nucleotides are TGTGCCAGCAAGGGGGAAACGCCGGATGGCTACACCTTC. Protein sequence: CASKGETPDGYTF.

This clonotype was seen more than once but under ten times. The V and J genes are TRBV6-1 and TRBJ1-1, with D unresolved. V lost 2 bases and J lost 5, with 12 bases in between. The CDR3 loop spans 14 amino acids. The germline V gene encodes CDR1 MNHNS and CDR2 SASEGT. The CDR3 loop reads CASSERVLGTEAFF. The CDR3 region has the DNA TGTGCCAGCAGTGAAAGAGTTCTTGGAACTGAAGCTTTCTTT.

The CDR3 loop reads CATSKGQGWNYGYTF. The CDR3 DNA reads as TGTGCCACCAGCAAGGGACAGGGGTGGAACTATGGCTACACCTTC. This sequence joins TRBV15 and TRBJ1-2, with 10 bases lining up with TRBD1. There are 15 residues in the CDR3. V trimming: 4 bases; J trimming: 2 bases; junction bases outside the gene matches: 4. CDR1 LNHNV and CDR2 YYDKDF come from the germline V gene (reference sequence).

This clonotype showed up just a few times. The V call is TRBV12-3 or TRBV12-4, the J call TRBJ1-1; D possibly corresponds to TRBD1 (5 bases). The CDR3 has 12 amino acids. The V and J ends lost 6 bases and 7 bases respectively, with 12 bases between them. In nucleotides, the CDR3 is TGTGCCAGCAGCACAGGAGGTAGTGAAGCTTTCTTT. It codes for CASSTGGSEAFF.

The table lists this clonotype with a few counts. This chain joins TRBV27 and TRBJ2-2; 7 nucleotides match TRBD2. The CDR3 covers 15 residues. With V trimmed by 2 bases and J by 7 bases, 7 bases remained unmatched. Germline assignment: CDR1 MNHEY and CDR2 SMNVEV (reference sequence). The CDR3 loop reads CASSLLAGVGGELFF. The CDR3 DNA sequence: TGTGCCAGCAGTTTACTGGCGGGAGTAGGCGGGGAGCTGTTTTTT.

Comments on this clonotype: A read error is possible here, since a much larger clone lies one base away. DNA of the CDR3: TGTGACAGCAGCCGTAACACTGAAGCTTTCTTT. As protein: CDSSRNTEAFF. This chain links TRBV7-9 with TRBJ1-1; the D is unclear. The CDR3 is 11 amino acids. Per the germline V gene, CDR1 is SEHNR and CDR2 is FQNEAQ (reference sequence).

The chain combines TRBV6-5 with TRBJ2-7; 7 bases agree with TRBD1. CDR3 length: 15 amino acids. CDR1 and CDR2 from the germline V gene are MNHEY and SVGAGI. Trimming removed 2 bases from V and 0 bases from J; junction bases left unmatched: 4. The CDR3 DNA sequence: TGTGCCAGCAGTTACATCAGGGGGAGCTCCTACGAGCAGTACTTC. Translation gives CASSYIRGSSYEQYF.

The chain uses TRBV2 and TRBJ1-2, with TRBD1 matching over 8 bases. V gave up 5 bases and J gave up 4 bases; unmatched junction bases: 6. The CDR3 spans 14 residues. The V gene's germline CDR1 is SNHLY and CDR2 FYNNEI. CDR3 sequence: CASSPGQGSYGYTF. CDR3 coding DNA: TGTGCCAGCAGTCCCGGACAGGGAAGCTATGGCTACACCTTC.

This clonotype occurred many times. The chain couples TRBV19 to TRBJ1-1; D is unresolved. Germline-derived CDR1 and CDR2 are LNHDA and SQIVND (reference sequence). V dropped 5 bases and J dropped 0 bases, with 7 bases sitting between them. The CDR3 length is 13 residues. The CDR3 DNA is TGTGCCAGTAGTTTCCGATTGAACACTGAAGCTTTCTTT. It specifies CASSFRLNTEAFF.

This clonotype was seen many times. The chain carries TRBV7-9 and TRBJ2-1; D is unclear. V lost 4 bases and J 10 bases, leaving 8 bases between the germline ends. Germline V gene data show CDR1 as SEHNR and CDR2 as FQNEAQ (reference sequence). The CDR3 contains 11 residues. CDR3 coding DNA: TGTGCCAGCAGCTCTTATAGAGAGCAGTTCTTC. Its protein product is CASSSYREQFF.

This clonotype was counted many times. The genes are TRBV6-6 and TRBJ1-1, with 10 bases lining up with TRBD1. The ends lost 2 bases at V and 10 bases at J; junction bases unmatched: 4. Germline V gene lookup returns CDR1 MNHNY and CDR2 SVGAGI (reference sequence). CDR3 length: 13 residues. The CDR3 sequence: CASSYDRGRGAFF. DNA of the CDR3: TGTGCCAGCAGTTACGACAGGGGGCGGGGAGCTTTCTTT.

This clonotype was seen at least ten times. The chain carries TRBV3-1 and TRBJ1-1; TRBD1 aligns across 8 bases. The CDR3 consists of 16 residues. V lost 4 bases, J lost 0 bases, and 7 bases stayed unmatched. Germline V gene lookup returns CDR1 LGHDT and CDR2 YNNKEL (reference sequence). CDR3 in DNA: TGTGCCAGCAGCCCCTACACAGGGGGAATGAACACTGAAGCTTTCTTT. Residues: CASSPYTGGMNTEAFF.

The gene calls are TRBV12-3 or TRBV12-4 and TRBJ1-6; D is undetermined. Trimming removed 1 base at V and 7 bases at J, with 5 bases between. There are 13 residues in the CDR3. CDR3 region: CASSLEENSPLHF. Written as DNA, the CDR3 is TGTGCCAGCAGTTTAGAAGAAAATTCACCCCTCCACTTT.

The sample holds a few counts of this clonotype. The chain carries TRBV4-1 and TRBJ2-2; D possibly corresponds to TRBD2 (6 bases). Germline loops: CDR1 MGHRA, CDR2 YSYEKL. The CDR3 runs 18 residues. The germline V and J ends were trimmed by 1 base and 4 bases, with 19 bases remaining between them. Written as DNA, the CDR3 is TGCGCCAGCAGCCAAGCGGGACTGGTCGGGGTAGGCACCGGGGAGCTGTTTTTT. Translating it yields CASSQAGLVGVGTGELFF.

The genes are TRBV7-6 and TRBJ2-1; 12 positions match TRBD1. The V and J ends lost 5 bases and 9 bases, in that order; junction bases with no gene match: 5. The CDR3 has 14 amino acids. Germline V CDR1 and CDR2: SGHVS, FNYEAQ. The CDR3 nucleotides are TGTGCCAGCAGCACGGGGACAGGGGGCCTTGAGCAGTTCTTC. It specifies CASSTGTGGLEQFF.

This clonotype was detected only a few times. V and J are TRBV10-3 and TRBJ2-6; D tentatively fits TRBD1 or TRBD2 (5 bases each). Trimming removed 8 bases at V and 4 bases at J, with 9 bases between. Germline-derived CDR1 and CDR2 are ENHRY and SYGVKD. CDR3 size: 13 residues. Here the CDR3 DNA reads TGTGCCATCCTCGGGGCCGGGGCCAACGTCCTGACTTTC. Its protein product is CAILGAGANVLTF.

This clonotype was counted a few times. J is TRBJ2-1 and V is TRBV28; D uncertain. CDR3 length: 13 residues. The V and J ends lost 3 bases and 10 bases respectively, with 13 bases between them. Germline CDR1 MDHEN, CDR2 SYDVKM. CDR3 DNA sequence: TGTGCCAGCAGTTTGGCCGTAGCCGGGGAGCAGTTCTTC. Translation: CASSLAVAGEQFF.

This clonotype was seen many times. This chain joins TRBV6-5 and TRBJ2-7, with 9 bases identical to TRBD2. The CDR3 consists of 15 residues. Germline CDR1 and CDR2: MNHEY and SVGAGI. Germline trimming cut 7 bases from V and 4 bases from J; bases unmatched to any gene: 11. DNA for the CDR3: TGTGCCAGCATGTCGTCGGCTAGCGGGACGTACGAGCAGTACTTC. Amino acid sequence: CASMSSASGTYEQYF.

This clonotype has only a few counts. The genes are TRBV20-1 and TRBJ2-7; 10 positions match TRBD1. The germline V gene encodes CDR1 DFQATT and CDR2 SNEGSKA (reference sequence). This CDR3 is 13 amino acids long. Unmatched junction bases numbered 3, after V lost 3 bases and J lost 4 bases. In DNA form, the CDR3 reads TGCAGTGCTAGTGGGGGACAGGGGTACGAGCAGTACTTC. Amino acid sequence: CSASGGQGYEQYF.

This clonotype occurred a few times. The chain recombines TRBV7-9 with TRBJ2-7; D is possibly TRBD2 (6 bases). CDR3 length: 14 amino acids. With 3 bases removed from V and 2 bases from J, the gap between germline ends came to 11 bases. CDR1 and CDR2 from the germline V gene are SEHNR and FQNEAQ (reference sequence). For the CDR3, the DNA is TGTGCCAGCAGCTTGATAGCGGCCGCCTACGAGCAGTACTTC. The encoded protein is CASSLIAAAYEQYF.

The chain is built from TRBV20-1 and TRBJ2-1; TRBD2 aligns across 8 bases. The CDR3 is made up of 12 amino acids. Germline V gives CDR1 DFQATT, CDR2 SNEGSKA (reference sequence). V shed 7 bases, J shed 8 bases, and the junction held 7 bases outside the gene matches. Here the CDR3 DNA reads TGCAGTGGGTCGGGACTAGTCGATGAGCAGTTCTTC. Amino acid sequence: CSGSGLVDEQFF.

This clonotype was observed a few times. This sequence joins TRBV5-1 and TRBJ2-7, with D unclear. V shed 0 bases and J shed 4 bases, with 11 bases lying between them. The length of the CDR3 is 14 residues. CDR1 is SGHRS, CDR2 YFSETQ, per germline. The CDR3 sequence is CASSLAPGSYEQYF. CDR3 sequence (DNA): TGCGCCAGCAGCTTGGCCCCGGGTTCATACGAGCAGTACTTC. Supplemented by reference TRBV5-1 and TRBJ2-7, the full variable domain reads KAGVTQTPRYLIKTRGQQVTLSCSPISGHRSVSWYQQTPGQGLQFLFEYFSETQRNKGNFPGRFSGRQFSNSRSEMNVSTLELGDSALYLCASSLAPGSYEQYFGPGTRLTVT.

With respect to this clonotype: One junction end disagrees with the germline gene, perhaps due to a read error. The J gene is TRBJ2-6, the V gene TRBV2, with 7 bases lining up with TRBD2. Germline CDR1 and CDR2: SNHLY and FYNNEI. The CDR3 loop spans 20 amino acids. In DNA, the CDR3 is TGTGCCAGCAGCGAAGATCCGCAGGGAGGGTACCCCTCTGGGGCCAACGTCCTGACTTTC. Its protein product is CASSEDPQGGYPSGANVLTF.

In its sample, this clonotype was seen a few times. An end of the junction does not agree with germline; a read error may underlie this. This chain connects TRBV6-5 to TRBJ2-4, with 9 bases identical to TRBD1. CDR3 size: 16 residues. Germline loops: CDR1 MNHEY, CDR2 SVGAGI. The CDR3 loop is CASSSRQGGAQNIQYF. The CDR3 DNA sequence: TGTGCCAGCAGTTCGAGACAGGGGGGAGCCCAAAACATTCAGTACTTC.

The chain combines TRBV20-1 with TRBJ2-5; maybe TRBD1 (6 bases). The length of the CDR3 is 17 residues. V was shortened by 3 bases and J by 6 bases, with 26 bases between the two germline ends. Germline CDR1 reads DFQATT; CDR2 reads SNEGSKA (reference sequence). The CDR3 sequence is CSASDTGMVSGWKTQYF. The CDR3 DNA is TGCAGTGCTAGCGACACAGGGATGGTTTCAGGCTGGAAGACCCAGTACTTC.

This clonotype was found a few times. The V and J genes are TRBV5-5 and TRBJ2-3, with D tentatively TRBD1 or TRBD2 (5 bases each). The CDR3 extends over 14 amino acids. V dropped 7 bases and J dropped 0 bases, with 12 bases sitting between them. CDR1 and CDR2 from the germline V gene are SGHKS and YYEKEE (reference sequence). The CDR3 nucleotides are TGTGCCAGCGCTGAGGGACCGAGCACAGATACGCAGTATTTT. Protein product: CASAEGPSTDTQYF. Filled out from reference TRBV5-5 and TRBJ2-3, the complete variable domain reads DAGVTQSPTHLIKTRGQQVTLRCSPISGHKSVSWYQQVLGQGPQFIFQYYEKEERGRGNFPDRFSARQFPNYSSELNVNALLLGDSALYLCASAEGPSTDTQYFGPGTRLTVL.

The rearrangement joins TRBV18 to TRBJ2-2; the match to TRBD2 covers 14 bases. This CDR3 has 16 residues. The V segment lost 5 bases and the J segment 6 bases; nucleotides outside the gene matches: 5. Germline-derived CDR1 and CDR2 are KGHSH and LQKENI. The CDR3 coding sequence is TGTGCCAGCTCATCGGGACTAGCGGGAGTGGCCGGGGAGCTGTTTTTT. Protein sequence: CASSSGLAGVAGELFF.

This clonotype was recorded a few times. A junction end diverges from the germline sequence, so it may reflect a read error. The CDR3 DNA follows: TGTGCCAGCAGTTTAACCGGGACAGGGGTTTCACCCCTCCATTTT. Residues: CASSLTGTGVSPLHF. The chain uses TRBV6-6 and TRBJ1-6; 10 positions agree with TRBD1. This CDR3 is 15 amino acids long. CDR1 and CDR2 from the germline V gene are MNHNY and SVGAGI (reference sequence).

There are a few counts of this clonotype. The chain links TRBV19 to TRBJ1-5; 7 positions match TRBD1. CDR3 length: 17 residues. The V and J ends lost 5 bases and 2 bases, in that order; junction bases with no gene match: 12. Looked up from germline, CDR1 is LNHDA and CDR2 is SQIVND (reference sequence). The CDR3 DNA reads as TGTGCCAGTAGTCTCGCTAACAGGGGTGGGGGCAATCAGCCCCAGCATTTT. Residues: CASSLANRGGGNQPQHF.

This clonotype was seen a handful of times. The chain couples TRBV6-4 to TRBJ1-5, with TRBD1 as a possible D gene (5 bases). The CDR3 spans 15 residues. Germline V lookup: CDR1 MRHNA, CDR2 SNTAGT. V lost 5 bases to trimming and J lost 4 bases, with 15 bases between them. As DNA, the CDR3 is TGTGCCAGCAGTCAGACAGCGACGACAAATCAGCCCCAGCATTTT. Encoded protein: CASSQTATTNQPQHF.